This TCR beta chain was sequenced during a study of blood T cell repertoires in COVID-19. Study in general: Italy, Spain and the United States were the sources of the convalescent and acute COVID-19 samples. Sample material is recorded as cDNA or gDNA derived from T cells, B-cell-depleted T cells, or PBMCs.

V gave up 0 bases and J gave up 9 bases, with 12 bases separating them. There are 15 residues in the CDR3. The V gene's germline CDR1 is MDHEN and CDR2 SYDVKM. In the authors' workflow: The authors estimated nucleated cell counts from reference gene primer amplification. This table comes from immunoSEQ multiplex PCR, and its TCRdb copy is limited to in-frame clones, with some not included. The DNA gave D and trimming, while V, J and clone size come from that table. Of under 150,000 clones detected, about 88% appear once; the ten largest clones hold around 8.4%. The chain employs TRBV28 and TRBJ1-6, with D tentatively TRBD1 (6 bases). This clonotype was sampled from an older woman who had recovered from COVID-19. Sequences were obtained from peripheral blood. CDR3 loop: CASSLWQGRFSPLHF. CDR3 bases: TGTGCCAGCAGTTTATGGCAGGGGCGATTTTCACCCCTCCACTTT.